This T cell receptor (beta chain) was observed in a study of blood T cell repertoires in COVID-19. The data were produced by immunoSEQ multiplex PCR, yet TCRdb's version contains in-frame clones alone and is incomplete. The sample lists some 290,000 clones, 85% to 95% seen once, with 3.5% to 5% in the top ten. This CDR3 region has 15 residues. V was trimmed by 6 bases and J by 1 base, leaving 15 bases between them. CDR1 and CDR2 from the germline V gene are MNHNY and SVGAGI (reference sequence). This chain uses TRBV6-6 with TRBJ1-1; D gene ambiguous. The clonotype comes from a woman under 40 who had been exposed to COVID-19. The sample was PBMCs or T cells enriched from blood (not recorded which). CDR3 nucleotide sequence: TGTGCCAGCAGAGGTTTCGAGGCCAGGAACACTGAAGCTTTCTTT. This translates into CASRGFEARNTEAFF.